One sample yielded the 28 T cell receptor beta chains listed below, sequenced in a study of OX40 agonist ivuxolimab in advanced cancers. Assay used: immunoSEQ multiplex PCR; TCRdb lists only in-frame clones, some missing. The data show about 61,000 clones, about 88% seen once. The source material was CD4+ or CD8+ T cells sorted from blood, sampled in a trial of the OX40 agonist ivuxolimab. The receptors originated from an adult with an advanced solid tumor such as melanoma, head and neck, liver or kidney cancer.

The gene calls are TRBV11-2 and TRBJ1-2; no clear D gene. V lost 4 bases, J lost 7 bases, and 22 bases lay in between. In germline, CDR1 is SGHAT, CDR2 FQNNGV. CDR3 length equals 16 residues. CDR3 in DNA: TGTGCCAGCAGCTCCCGAATCGCCCCTGAATATGGTGGCTACACCTTC. Translation gives CASSSRIAPEYGGYTF.

The V and J genes are TRBV7-9 and TRBJ1-1; 9 nucleotides align to TRBD1. V dropped 5 bases and J dropped 3; count of bases not matched to a gene: 10. Looked up from germline, CDR1 is SEHNR and CDR2 is FQNEAQ (reference sequence). CDR3 length: 16 amino acids. In DNA form, the CDR3 reads TGTGCCAGCAGCCCTGGGTGGGACAGGGATTACACTGAAGCTTTCTTT. It translates to CASSPGWDRDYTEAFF. Combining the CDR3 with reference TRBV7-9 and TRBJ1-1 gives the whole variable domain DTGVSQNPRHKITKRGQNVTFRCDPISEHNRLYWYRQTLGQGPEFLTYFQNEAQLEKSRLLSDRFSAERPKGSFSTLEIQRTEQGDSAMYLCASSPGWDRDYTEAFFGQGTRLTVV.

The CDR3 here is CASGDGTTNEKLFF. In DNA form, the CDR3 reads TGCGCCAGCGGGGATGGGACAACTAATGAAAAACTGTTTTTT. The genes are TRBV5-1 and TRBJ1-4; D is unresolved. CDR1 is SGHRS and CDR2 is YFSETQ in the germline V gene. With 7 bases removed from V and 0 bases from J, the gap between germline ends came to 10 bases. CDR3 length: 14 residues.

As for this clone: The same CDR3 is also encoded by other DNA sequences in this sample. The chain links TRBV25-1 to TRBJ2-3, with 7 positions matching TRBD1. CDR1 and CDR2 (germline): MGHDK, SYGVNS. The CDR3 extends over 13 amino acids. Trimming cost V 8 bases and J 3 bases; bases outside gene matches: 5. The CDR3 is CASATGDTDTQYF. The CDR3 nucleotides are TGTGCCAGCGCCACAGGGGATACAGATACGCAGTATTTT.

This chain uses TRBV7-3 with TRBJ2-2; tentatively, D is TRBD1 or TRBD2 (7 bases each). The CDR3 is 16 residues long. Germline V gene data show CDR1 as SGHTA and CDR2 as FQGTGA. V dropped 5 bases and J dropped 7 bases, with 20 bases sitting between them. The CDR3 DNA is TGTGCCAGCAGCCCCCATATCCCAGGGGGGGGCGGGGAGCTGTTTTTT. Its protein is CASSPHIPGGGGELFF.

The chain links TRBV25-1 to TRBJ2-3; D remains unclear. The CDR3 totals 15 residues. V dropped 3 bases and J dropped 2 bases, with 12 bases sitting between them. The V gene's germline CDR1 is MGHDK and CDR2 SYGVNS. The CDR3 loop is CASSELGRTTDTQYF. The CDR3 DNA reads TGTGCCAGCAGTGAGCTCGGAAGGACCACAGATACGCAGTATTTT.

The rearrangement links TRBV7-9 to TRBJ2-7, with a tentative D call TRBD2 (5 bases). The germline V gene encodes CDR1 SEHNR and CDR2 FQNEAQ (reference sequence). There are 15 residues in the CDR3. The V gene lost 0 bases and the J gene lost 1 base, with 10 bases spanning the gap. The CDR3 loop is CASSLAGGLSYEQYF. Here the CDR3 DNA reads TGTGCCAGCAGCTTAGCGGGCGGGCTATCCTACGAGCAGTACTTC.

The chain employs TRBV9 and TRBJ1-2; D may be TRBD1 (5 bases). The germline V and J ends were trimmed by 0 bases and 8 bases, with 17 bases remaining between them. The CDR3 loop spans 15 amino acids. Germline V CDR1 and CDR2: SGDLS, YYNGEE. This chain's CDR3 is CASSVALTGTPGYTF. The CDR3 nucleotides read TGTGCCAGCAGCGTAGCCCTAACCGGGACTCCAGGCTACACCTTC.

The rearrangement joins TRBV6-5 to TRBJ1-6; no definite D call. CDR1 and CDR2 from the germline V gene are MNHEY and SVGAGI. V was shortened by 4 bases and J by 4 bases, with 8 bases between the two germline ends. The CDR3 extends over 14 amino acids. CDR3 amino acids: CASSLAGYNSPLHF. The CDR3 DNA follows: TGTGCCAGCAGTTTAGCGGGGTATAATTCACCCCTCCACTTT.

This chain joins TRBV18 and TRBJ2-3; 8 nucleotides agree with TRBD1. Trimming took 5 bases from V and 5 from J; bases not matched to a gene: 6. This CDR3 contains 14 residues. Germline V CDR1 and CDR2: KGHSH, LQKENI. CDR3 loop: CASSTTGARDTQYF. Written as DNA, the CDR3 is TGTGCCAGCTCAACGACAGGGGCGCGAGATACGCAGTATTTT.

This clone was detected a few times. The rearrangement uses TRBV30 and TRBJ1-1; TRBD1 matches 7 bases. The CDR3 covers 13 residues. The germline CDR1 and CDR2 sequences are GTSNPN and SVGIG (reference sequence). The ends lost 2 bases at V and 0 bases at J; junction bases unmatched: 0. CDR3 sequence (DNA): TGTGCCTGGAGTAGGGGGCTGAACACTGAAGCTTTCTTT. Its translation: CAWSRGLNTEAFF.

The chain joins TRBV5-1 to TRBJ1-2, with 9 bases identical to TRBD1. V lost 4 bases to trimming and J lost 8 bases; unmatched junction nucleotides: 12. CDR1 is SGHRS, CDR2 YFSETQ, per germline. CDR3 length equals 15 residues. This CDR3 reads CASSPGQGRVDGYTF. The DNA of the CDR3 is TGCGCCAGCAGCCCTGGACAGGGGAGGGTCGACGGCTACACCTTC.

V and J are TRBV5-1 and TRBJ2-3; D may be TRBD1 (5 bases). V was pared by 1 base and J by 2 bases, with 8 bases between. Germline lookup yields CDR1 SGHRS and CDR2 YFSETQ. The CDR3 totals 14 residues. CDR3 loop: CASSLTGFTDTQYF. Written as DNA, the CDR3 is TGCGCCAGCAGCTTGACAGGTTTCACAGATACGCAGTATTTT.

This clone came up a few times. This sequence joins TRBV19 and TRBJ2-2; D gene ambiguous. This CDR3 region has 14 residues. Germline V gene data show CDR1 as LNHDA and CDR2 as SQIVND (reference sequence). The germline V and J ends were trimmed by 5 bases and 1 base, with 8 bases remaining between them. In nucleotides, the CDR3 is TGTGCCAGTAGTTCGTGGGAGAACACCGGGGAGCTGTTTTTT. It specifies CASSSWENTGELFF.

The chain couples TRBV2 to TRBJ2-1; 10 bases align to TRBD1. Looked up from germline, CDR1 is SNHLY and CDR2 is FYNNEI. This CDR3 is built from 17 residues. V lost 0 bases, J lost 5 bases, and 7 bases stayed unmatched. CDR3 loop: CASSEAVDRGINNEQFF. The CDR3 DNA reads as TGTGCCAGCAGTGAAGCGGTGGACAGGGGGATTAACAATGAGCAGTTCTTC.

V is TRBV7-2 and J is TRBJ2-3; 7 bases match TRBD1. Per the germline V gene, CDR1 is SGHTA and CDR2 is FQGNSA. The V gene end was trimmed by 8 bases and the J gene end by 3 bases; junction bases not matched to a gene: 8. The CDR3 length is 14 residues. CDR3 in DNA: TGTGCCAGCCGAAGACAGGGTCAAACAGATACGCAGTATTTT. Its translation: CASRRQGQTDTQYF.

The chain is built from TRBV7-2 and TRBJ1-3, with no clear D. The length of the CDR3 is 17 residues. V was clipped by 5 bases and J by 0 bases, with 17 bases between them. Germline V gives CDR1 SGHTA, CDR2 FQGNSA. CDR3 amino acids: CASSRLSDASSGNTIYF. The DNA of the CDR3 is TGTGCCAGCAGCCGCCTTTCAGACGCGAGCTCTGGAAACACCATATATTTT.

V is TRBV10-3 and J is TRBJ2-3; 7 bases are shared with TRBD2. The junction had 5 bases not matched to a gene; V was cut back by 8 bases and J by 3 bases. CDR1 and CDR2 from the germline V gene are ENHRY and SYGVKD. The CDR3 spans 13 residues. The CDR3 sequence: CAIGGRATDTQYF. The CDR3 region has the DNA TGTGCCATCGGGGGGAGGGCGACAGATACGCAGTATTTT.

The chain couples TRBV29-1 to TRBJ2-1; D tentatively reads TRBD1 or TRBD2 (5 bases each). Trimming removed 7 bases from V and 2 bases from J, with 6 bases in between. Germline CDR1 is SQVTM and CDR2 is ANQGSEA. This CDR3 has 11 residues. CDR3 loop: CSGDAYNEQFF. CDR3 DNA: TGCAGCGGGGACGCCTACAATGAGCAGTTCTTC.

The J gene is TRBJ1-6, the V gene TRBV5-6, with D tentatively TRBD1 (6 bases). Germline CDR1 SGHDT, CDR2 YYEEEE. This CDR3 has 16 amino acids. Trimming stripped 0 bases from V and 8 bases from J, with 15 bases between. This chain's CDR3 is CASSLAGASKYSPLHF. The CDR3 nucleotides read TGTGCCAGCAGCTTGGCAGGGGCTTCCAAATATTCACCCCTCCACTTT.

The rearrangement joins TRBV4-1 to TRBJ2-3; either TRBD1 or TRBD2 may fit D (6 bases each). CDR3 length equals 16 residues. Germline V gene lookup returns CDR1 MGHRA and CDR2 YSYEKL. Trimming cost V 2 bases and J 5 bases, with 17 bases left between them. The chain's CDR3 is CASSQSLGGPKDTQYF. In DNA form, the CDR3 reads TGCGCCAGCAGCCAATCTCTTGGGGGGCCAAAAGATACGCAGTATTTT.

This clone was recorded once. The chain links TRBV19 to TRBJ1-3, with D possibly matching TRBD1 (5 bases). This CDR3 comprises 14 residues. V lost 7 bases and J 4 bases, leaving 14 bases between the germline ends. Germline lookup yields CDR1 LNHDA and CDR2 SQIVND (reference sequence). The DNA for the CDR3 is TGTGCCAGTAACAAACAGGAGGGCGGAAACACCATATATTTT. Residues: CASNKQEGGNTIYF.

The rearrangement joins TRBV5-4 to TRBJ1-6; 8 positions agree with TRBD1. The germline CDR1 and CDR2 sequences are SGHNT and YYREEE (reference sequence). The CDR3 contains 15 residues. V lost 0 bases and J lost 9; bases outside the gene matches: 5. Written as DNA, the CDR3 is TGTGCCAGCAGCTTGGTAACAGGGGGAGGTTCACCCCTCCACTTT. It yields the protein CASSLVTGGGSPLHF.

The count of this clone is one. The rearrangement joins TRBV5-1 to TRBJ2-3; D is perhaps TRBD1 (6 bases). Germline lookup yields CDR1 SGHRS and CDR2 YFSETQ. V gave up 3 bases and J gave up 1 base, with 15 bases separating them. The CDR3 length is 16 residues. As DNA, the CDR3 is TGCGCCAGCAGCTCCTCCTCAGGGGTCCGCACAGATACGCAGTATTTT. Protein: CASSSSSGVRTDTQYF.

The rearrangement joins TRBV18 to TRBJ2-3; possibly TRBD2 for D (5 bases). V was clipped by 2 bases and J by 2 bases, with 14 bases between them. Germline V gives CDR1 KGHSH, CDR2 LQKENI. The CDR3 runs to 16 residues. The DNA of the CDR3 is TGTGCCAGCTCACCAGGTGAGGCGGGTACCACAGATACGCAGTATTTT. It codes for CASSPGEAGTTDTQYF.

The chain links TRBV29-1 to TRBJ2-7; TRBD1 matches 10 bases. Germline V gives CDR1 SQVTM, CDR2 ANQGSEA. The J segment lost 3 bases and the V segment lost 6 bases, leaving 8 bases of the junction unmatched. The CDR3 extends over 14 amino acids. CDR3 DNA: TGCAGCGTCCTCGGTCGGGACAGGGGCTACGAGCAGTACTTC. Amino acid sequence: CSVLGRDRGYEQYF.

The chain joins TRBV6-5 to TRBJ2-7; 10 nucleotides align to TRBD1. CDR1 and CDR2 (germline): MNHEY, SVGAGI. This CDR3 comprises 14 residues. V lost 2 bases, J lost 4 bases, and 2 bases stayed unmatched. The CDR3 nucleotides are TGTGCCAGCAGTTACGCGGGACAGGGGTACGAGCAGTACTTC. Protein: CASSYAGQGYEQYF.

The V gene is TRBV25-1, the J gene TRBJ2-2; D is possibly TRBD1 (6 bases). The CDR3 spans 14 residues. The V end was cut by 7 bases, the J end by 2 bases, with 11 bases between. Per the germline V gene, CDR1 is MGHDK and CDR2 is SYGVNS. The CDR3 nucleotides read TGTGCCAGCAAGGGACACCTTAACACCGGGGAGCTGTTTTTT. Translation gives CASKGHLNTGELFF.